The sequence of this T cell receptor beta chain was determined in a study of B cell selection in AIRE deficiency. Sorted regulatory T cells were CD4-positive, CD25-high and CD127-low or negative. Healthy unrelated donors supplied the control samples. Authors' data handling: Pooled Tregs gave roughly 62,000 patient and approximately 1x10^5 donor TCRbeta sequences. Profiled with immunoSEQ multiplex PCR; TCRdb holds only in-frame clones, not every one. V and J calls and clone size come straight from that table; D and trimming were deduced from the DNA. The repertoire holds 20,000 to 30,000 clones, 80% to 95% seen once, with approximately 1% in the top ten. In its sample, this clone was seen once. CDR1 and CDR2 (germline): LNHNV, YYDKDF (reference sequence). CDR3 length: 16 residues. The ends were cut back, 1 base at V and 1 base at J, with 11 bases in the middle.

The sequence was collected from a human donor in good health. V gene TRBV15 combines with J gene TRBJ1-3; D remains unclear. Sequences were obtained from CD4+CD25+ Tregs sorted from PBMCs. The chain's CDR3 is CATSRGRAPSGNTIYF. The CDR3 nucleotides are TGTGCCACCAGCAGAGGACGGGCCCCTTCTGGAAACACCATATATTTT.